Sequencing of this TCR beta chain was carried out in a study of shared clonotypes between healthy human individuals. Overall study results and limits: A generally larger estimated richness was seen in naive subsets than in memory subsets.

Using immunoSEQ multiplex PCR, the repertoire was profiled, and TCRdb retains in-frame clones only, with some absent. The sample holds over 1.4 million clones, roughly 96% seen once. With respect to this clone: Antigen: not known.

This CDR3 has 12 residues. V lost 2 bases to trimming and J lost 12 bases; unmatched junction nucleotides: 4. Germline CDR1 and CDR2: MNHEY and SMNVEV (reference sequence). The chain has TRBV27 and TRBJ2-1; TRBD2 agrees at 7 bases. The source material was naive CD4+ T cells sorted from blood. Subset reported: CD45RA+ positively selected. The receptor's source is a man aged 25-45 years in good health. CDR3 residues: CASSLGRGGQFF. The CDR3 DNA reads TGTGCCAGCAGTTTAGGTCGCGGGGGGCAGTTCTTC.